The clone carrying this TCR beta chain was detected ten times or more. The antigen is undetermined. These data originate in a study of T cells after yellow fever vaccination. Findings and limits, study-wide: Repertoires obtained by FACS sorting could include abundant clonotypes that entered as contaminants from the bulk population. Shared CD4/CD8 clonotypes were a small share, likely from convergent recombination. After the booster, approximately 96% of CD4 and around nine tenths of CD8 primary-response clones were re-detected.

As TCR cDNA was made by 5'RACE template switching, a universal primer site and UMIs were added. TCRdb re-called the 5' RACE reads through MiXCR, storing one row per CDR3 protein. The table records around 46,000 distinct CDR3 sequences, approximately 7% of them present only once. The CDR3 is made up of 15 amino acids. Trimming pared 8 bases from V and 3 bases from J, leaving 17 bases between. CDR1 and CDR2 from the germline V gene are SEHNR and FQNEAQ (reference sequence). The sequence derives from a man between 18 and 29 years old who received the YFV17D yellow fever vaccine. The sample in question was CD8+ T cells sorted from PBMCs, obtained roughly 14 days after the first yellow fever vaccination. The chain employs TRBV7-9 and TRBJ2-1, with D perhaps TRBD2 (5 bases). CDR3 protein: CASGESRVFYNEQFF. In DNA, the CDR3 is TGTGCCAGCGGGGAGAGTCGGGTGTTCTACAATGAGCAGTTCTTC.